This entry lists 31 T cell receptor beta chains sequenced from one sample in a study of response to subunit inactivated influenza vaccine. Each CDR3 protein is one row after TCRdb ran MiXCR on the RT-PCR reads. The table has over 650,000 distinct CDR3 sequences, less than 20% seen once. Sequenced material: PBMCs from blood, taken about 5 days after vaccination. These receptors were obtained from a man between 45 and 60 years old who received an inactivated influenza vaccine.

This clonotype has more than one count but fewer than ten. The chain has TRBV28 and TRBJ1-2; unclear D gene. V was shortened by 5 bases and J by 5 bases, with 12 bases between the two germline ends. Germline CDR1 MDHEN, CDR2 SYDVKM. The CDR3 length is 13 residues. The DNA of the CDR3 is TGTGCCAGCAGTGGGAGGGATAGGTATGGCTACACCTTC. It codes for CASSGRDRYGYTF.

This clonotype was observed a few times. The V call is TRBV6-5, the J call TRBJ2-6, with a possible D match to TRBD1 (6 bases). The CDR3 has 18 amino acids. Trimming pared 8 bases from V and 0 bases from J, leaving 20 bases between. The germline gives CDR1 MNHEY, CDR2 SVGAGI. The CDR3 nucleotides read TGTGCCAGCGAGGTTAGCAGGGGACCCATCTCTGGGGCCAACGTCCTGACTTTC. The encoded protein is CASEVSRGPISGANVLTF.

This clonotype came up a few times. The V and J genes are TRBV5-1 and TRBJ2-2; perhaps TRBD1 as D (6 bases). V was cut by 2 bases and J by 0 bases, with 11 bases left in between. The germline gives CDR1 SGHRS, CDR2 YFSETQ. This CDR3 spans 16 amino acids. The CDR3 DNA reads as TGCGCCAGCAGCTTAAGACAGGTTGCGAACACCGGGGAGCTGTTTTTT. Its protein is CASSLRQVANTGELFF.

This chain uses TRBV7-2 with TRBJ1-2, with a tentative D call TRBD1 (5 bases). Between the trimmed V and J ends, which lost 1 base and 8 bases, there was a span of 11 bases. Germline V gene sequence: CDR1 SGHTA, CDR2 FQGNSA. This CDR3 region has 13 residues. The CDR3 region has the DNA TGTGCCAGCAGCTTAGGGGGCGTAGGAGGCTACACCTTC. Its protein product is CASSLGGVGGYTF. The whole variable domain, remainder taken from reference TRBV7-2 and TRBJ1-2, is GAGVSQSPSNKVTEKGKDVELRCDPISGHTALYWYRQSLGQGLEFLIYFQGNSAPDKSGLPSDRFSAERTGGSVSTLTIQRTQQEDSAVYLCASSLGGVGGYTFGSGTRLTVV.

This chain uses TRBV7-2 with TRBJ2-5, with no clear D. The V end was cut by 3 bases, the J end by 1 base, with 6 bases between. Germline CDR1 SGHTA, CDR2 FQGNSA. This CDR3 region has 13 residues. Here the CDR3 reads CASSLVFQETQYF. CDR3 in DNA: TGTGCCAGCAGCTTGGTCTTCCAAGAGACCCAGTACTTC.

This clonotype was seen more than once but under ten times. This chain uses TRBV20-1 with TRBJ2-3; 12 bases fit TRBD2. Germline lookup yields CDR1 DFQATT and CDR2 SNEGSKA (reference sequence). V gave up 5 bases and J gave up 5 bases; unmatched junction bases: 8. The CDR3 sequence is 15 residues long. The CDR3 protein is CSAPSSGGAKDTQYF. Here the CDR3 DNA reads TGCAGTGCTCCCTCTAGCGGGGGGGCAAAAGATACGCAGTATTTT.

The CDR3 loop is CASSYSVETQYF. In DNA, the CDR3 is TGTGCCAGCAGTTACTCGGTTGAGACCCAGTACTTC. This chain connects TRBV6-2 or TRBV6-3 to TRBJ2-5; no definite D call. V lost 0 bases to trimming and J lost 5 bases, with 4 bases between them. The germline CDR1 and CDR2 sequences are MNHEY and SVGEGT. CDR3 length: 12 residues.

This clonotype was detected a few times. The chain combines TRBV5-5 with TRBJ2-1, with 11 positions matching TRBD2. This CDR3 comprises 13 residues. Germline V gives CDR1 SGHKS, CDR2 YYEKEE (reference sequence). Trimming at V came to 2 bases and at J to 11 bases, leaving 3 bases not matched to a gene. The DNA for the CDR3 is TGTGCCAGCAGCTTCCTAGCGGGGGGCCAGCAGTTCTTC. This translates into CASSFLAGGQQFF.

The chain couples TRBV20-1 to TRBJ2-3; TRBD2 matches at 10 bases. CDR1 is DFQATT and CDR2 is SNEGSKA in the germline V gene (reference sequence). The ends lost 1 base at V and 7 bases at J; junction bases unmatched: 14. This CDR3 region has 17 residues. The CDR3 nucleotides are TGCAGTGCTAGAGCTCAGTCGGCTAGCGGGAGTAGAAATACGCAGTATTTT. Protein: CSARAQSASGSRNTQYF.

The table lists this clonotype with a few counts. CDR3 coding DNA: TGTGCCAGCAGCCTAATCCAGGGACACCAAGAGACCCAGTACTTC. As protein: CASSLIQGHQETQYF. The chain links TRBV7-6 to TRBJ2-5, with D tentatively TRBD1 or TRBD2 (5 bases each). This CDR3 region has 15 residues. Trimming stripped 5 bases from V and 0 bases from J, with 13 bases between. Germline assignment: CDR1 SGHVS and CDR2 FNYEAQ.

J is TRBJ2-1 and V is TRBV30; D uncertain. CDR1 and CDR2 from the germline V gene are GTSNPN and SVGIG (reference sequence). CDR3 size: 13 residues. V lost 2 bases to trimming and J lost 7 bases, with 12 bases between them. CDR3 region: CAWSPTWGNEQFF. The CDR3 region has the DNA TGTGCCTGGAGTCCAACTTGGGGTAATGAGCAGTTCTTC.

J is TRBJ1-1 and V is TRBV20-1; D unclear. Per germline, CDR1 DFQATT and CDR2 SNEGSKA (reference sequence). V was clipped by 1 base and J by 0 bases, with 12 bases between them. The CDR3 runs 15 residues. The CDR3 DNA is TGCAGTGCTAGAGCGCCCCTGACGGTGAACACTGAAGCTTTCTTT. Protein: CSARAPLTVNTEAFF.

This clonotype appeared a few times. The CDR3: CASTLQGRSYEQYF. The CDR3 nucleotides are TGTGCCAGCACCTTGCAGGGGCGTTCCTACGAGCAGTACTTC. The chain couples TRBV11-2 to TRBJ2-7; possible D gene TRBD1, 6 bases. CDR3 length: 14 amino acids. Germline values: CDR1 SGHAT, CDR2 FQNNGV. V was cut by 7 bases and J by 1 base, with 14 bases left in between.

V and J are TRBV7-8 and TRBJ2-5; 7 bases line up with TRBD2. The CDR3 contains 14 residues. Germline lookup yields CDR1 SGHVS and CDR2 FQNEAQ. After removal of 3 bases from V and 5 bases from J, the junction contained 6 bases not matched to a gene. CDR3 sequence reads: CASSLTSLPETQYF. Here the CDR3 DNA reads TGTGCCAGCAGCTTGACTAGCCTCCCGGAGACCCAGTACTTC.

This clonotype was counted between two and nine times. The rearrangement uses TRBV20-1 and TRBJ2-7; 10 nucleotides line up with TRBD2. This CDR3 contains 17 residues. The V segment lost 4 bases and the J segment 1 base; nucleotides outside the gene matches: 13. Germline CDR1 reads DFQATT; CDR2 reads SNEGSKA (reference sequence). The CDR3 loop reads CSATPGRGTSESYEQYF. In nucleotides, the CDR3 is TGCAGTGCTACCCCGGGTAGAGGGACTAGCGAATCCTACGAGCAGTACTTC.

V is TRBV6-2 or TRBV6-3 and J is TRBJ2-7; TRBD2 might be the D (6 bases). With 8 bases removed from V and 3 bases from J, the gap between germline ends came to 17 bases. CDR3 size: 14 residues. Germline V lookup: CDR1 MNHEY, CDR2 SVGEGT. CDR3 bases: TGTGCCAGCGACGGGCGGGGCGAGAACTACGAGCAGTACTTC. This gives the protein CASDGRGENYEQYF.

This clonotype was seen a few times. V gene TRBV5-1 combines with J gene TRBJ2-1; TRBD2 is a possible D gene (6 bases). Looked up from germline, CDR1 is SGHRS and CDR2 is YFSETQ. The CDR3 spans 18 residues. V was cut by 2 bases and J by 3 bases, with 21 bases left in between. The CDR3 sequence is CASSLGGRILKGYNEQFF. The DNA for the CDR3 is TGCGCCAGCAGCTTAGGAGGGAGAATCCTTAAAGGCTACAATGAGCAGTTCTTC.

Many counts were recorded for this clonotype. J is TRBJ2-7 and V is TRBV6-5; D could derive from TRBD1 or TRBD2 (6 bases each). The CDR3 has 14 amino acids. Germline V gene data show CDR1 as MNHEY and CDR2 as SVGAGI. Trimming took off 2 bases at V and 3 bases at J, with 11 bases between the two ends. CDR3 sequence (DNA): TGTGCCAGCAGTTACAGGGGGGCCGACTACGAGCAGTACTTC. Its translation: CASSYRGADYEQYF.

There are many counts of this clonotype. The CDR3 region has the DNA TGTGCCAGCAGTTTCAGGGGTACCGGGGAGCTGTTTTTT. Translated: CASSFRGTGELFF. V and J are TRBV27 and TRBJ2-2, with D maybe TRBD1 (6 bases). Germline lookup yields CDR1 MNHEY and CDR2 SMNVEV (reference sequence). V gave up 3 bases and J gave up 5 bases, with 7 bases separating them. This CDR3 region has 13 residues.

V and J are TRBV28 and TRBJ2-7, with 9 bases fitting TRBD2. V shed 2 bases and J 4 bases; nucleotides not matched to a gene: 6. This CDR3 region has 15 residues. Germline CDR1 is MDHEN and CDR2 is SYDVKM. CDR3 sequence (DNA): TGTGCCAGCAGTTTAGCGGCTAGCGGGATATACGAGCAGTACTTC. Amino acid sequence: CASSLAASGIYEQYF.

The chain has TRBV6-1 and TRBJ2-3; 12 bases map to TRBD2. This CDR3 comprises 18 residues. J gave up 1 base and V 0 bases, and 5 bases lay outside the gene matches. The germline gives CDR1 MNHNS, CDR2 SASEGT. As DNA, the CDR3 is TGTGCCAGCAGTGAAGCAAGGACTAGCGGGACTCGCACAGATACGCAGTATTTT. Translated, it gives CASSEARTSGTRTDTQYF.

This clonotype was counted many times. This chain uses TRBV7-2 with TRBJ2-1; 9 nucleotides line up with TRBD2. Germline V lookup: CDR1 SGHTA, CDR2 FQGNSA. V lost 2 bases to trimming and J lost 5 bases; unmatched junction nucleotides: 1. CDR3 length: 14 amino acids. The CDR3: CASSLLAGNNEQFF. CDR3 coding DNA: TGTGCCAGCAGCTTACTAGCGGGAAACAATGAGCAGTTCTTC.

In this sample, this clonotype turned up many times. The chain links TRBV5-1 to TRBJ1-2, with unresolved D. The germline CDR1 and CDR2 sequences are SGHRS and YFSETQ. The CDR3 runs 12 residues. V lost 1 base and J lost 6, with 7 bases in between. The CDR3 reads CASSLLRDGYTF. The CDR3 bases are TGCGCCAGCAGCTTGCTCCGAGATGGCTACACCTTC.

This clonotype was recorded a few times. V gene TRBV10-3 combines with J gene TRBJ2-1, with 13 bases identical to TRBD2. Germline V CDR1 and CDR2: ENHRY, SYGVKD. The CDR3 extends over 16 amino acids. The V segment lost 7 bases and the J segment 3 bases; nucleotides outside the gene matches: 6. The CDR3 sequence: CAITDGTSGVYNEQFF. DNA of the CDR3: TGTGCCATCACCGACGGGACTAGCGGGGTCTACAATGAGCAGTTCTTC.

The chain carries TRBV3-1 and TRBJ2-7; D remains ambiguous. The germline V gene encodes CDR1 LGHDT and CDR2 YNNKEL (reference sequence). V lost 8 bases and J 1 base, leaving 15 bases between the germline ends. This CDR3 has 14 residues. This chain's CDR3 is CASLLTFRSYEQYF. CDR3 coding DNA: TGTGCCAGCTTATTAACCTTTAGGTCCTACGAGCAGTACTTC.

The chain combines TRBV6-1 with TRBJ1-5; D is unresolved. Germline CDR1 is MNHNS and CDR2 is SASEGT. V was trimmed by 2 bases and J by 0 bases, leaving 5 bases between them. The CDR3 consists of 14 residues. The CDR3 region is CASSEPRSNQPQHF. The CDR3 nucleotides read TGTGCCAGCAGTGAACCGCGTAGCAATCAGCCCCAGCATTTT.

The chain couples TRBV7-9 to TRBJ2-2, with 7 bases that match TRBD1. The V segment lost 4 bases and the J segment 4 bases; nucleotides outside the gene matches: 9. Germline assignment: CDR1 SEHNR and CDR2 FQNEAQ (reference sequence). The CDR3 loop spans 16 amino acids. The DNA of the CDR3 is TGTGCCAGCAGCTCCCTCGACAGGGTCGCCACCGGGGAGCTGTTTTTT. Its protein product is CASSSLDRVATGELFF. The full variable domain, in which reference TRBV7-9 and TRBJ2-2 provide the parts outside the CDR3, is DTGVSQNPRHKITKRGQNVTFRCDPISEHNRLYWYRQTLGQGPEFLTYFQNEAQLEKSRLLSDRFSAERPKGSFSTLEIQRTEQGDSAMYLCASSSLDRVATGELFFGEGSRLTVL.

This clonotype was found a few times. The CDR3: CSAREGASADTQYF. Here the CDR3 DNA reads TGCAGTGCTAGAGAGGGAGCTAGCGCAGATACGCAGTATTTT. The chain joins TRBV20-1 to TRBJ2-3, with D possibly matching TRBD2 (6 bases). V was cut by 0 bases and J by 4 bases, with 11 bases left in between. CDR1 is DFQATT and CDR2 is SNEGSKA in the germline V gene (reference sequence). The CDR3 spans 14 residues.

The chain employs TRBV2 and TRBJ2-7, with 10 bases identical to TRBD2. CDR3 length: 16 amino acids. J lost 2 bases, V lost 5 bases, and 9 bases had no gene match. Germline loops: CDR1 SNHLY, CDR2 FYNNEI. CDR3 region: CASSHDLAGAPYEQYF. The CDR3 nucleotides read TGTGCCAGCAGTCACGATCTAGCGGGGGCCCCCTACGAGCAGTACTTC. The full variable domain, with the rest looked up from reference TRBV2 and TRBJ2-7, is EPEVTQTPSHQVTQMGQEVILRCVPISNHLYFYWYRQILGQKVEFLVSFYNNEISEKSEIFDDQFSVERPDGSNFTLKIRSTKLEDSAMYFCASSHDLAGAPYEQYFGPGTRLTVT.

J is TRBJ2-5 and V is TRBV3-1; D unresolved. The CDR3 is 14 amino acids. CDR1 is LGHDT and CDR2 is YNNKEL in the germline V gene (reference sequence). Trimming removed 8 bases from V and 4 bases from J, with 17 bases in between. The DNA of the CDR3 is TGTGCCAGCGGAGACTCAGGCGGCGCAGAGACCCAGTACTTC. Encoded protein: CASGDSGGAETQYF.

The V gene is TRBV7-2, the J gene TRBJ2-1; 11 bases agree with TRBD2. The CDR3 spans 16 residues. J was trimmed by 7 bases and V by 6 bases; bases with no gene match: 11. Germline CDR1 reads SGHTA; CDR2 reads FQGNSA. The CDR3 nucleotides read TGTGCCAGCAGGCTACAACTAGCGGGGGTGGTGAATGAGCAGTTCTTC. It specifies CASRLQLAGVVNEQFF.